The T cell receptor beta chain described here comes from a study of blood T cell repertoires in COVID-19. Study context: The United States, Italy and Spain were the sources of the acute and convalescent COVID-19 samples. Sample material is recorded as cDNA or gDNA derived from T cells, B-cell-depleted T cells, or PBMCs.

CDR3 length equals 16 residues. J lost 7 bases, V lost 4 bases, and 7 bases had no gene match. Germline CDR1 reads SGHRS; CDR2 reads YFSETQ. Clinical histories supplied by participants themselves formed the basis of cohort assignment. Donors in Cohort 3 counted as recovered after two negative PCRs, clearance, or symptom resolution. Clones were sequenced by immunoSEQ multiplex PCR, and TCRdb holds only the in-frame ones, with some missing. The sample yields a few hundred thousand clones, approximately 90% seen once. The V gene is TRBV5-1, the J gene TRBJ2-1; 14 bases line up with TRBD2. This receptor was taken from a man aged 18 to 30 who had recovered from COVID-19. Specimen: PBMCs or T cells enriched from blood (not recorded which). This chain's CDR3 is CASSPPTSGGENEQFF. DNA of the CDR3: TGCGCCAGCAGCCCACCGACTAGCGGGGGGGAGAATGAGCAGTTCTTC.